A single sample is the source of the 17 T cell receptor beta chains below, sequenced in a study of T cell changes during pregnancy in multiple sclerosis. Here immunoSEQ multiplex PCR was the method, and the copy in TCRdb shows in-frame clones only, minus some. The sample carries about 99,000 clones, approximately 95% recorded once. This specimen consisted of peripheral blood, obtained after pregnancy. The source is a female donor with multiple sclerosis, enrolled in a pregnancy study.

CDR3 DNA sequence: TGCGCCAGCAGCCAAGACGGGAGGGGCACCAATGAGCAGTTCTTC. This codes for CASSQDGRGTNEQFF. This sequence joins TRBV4-1 and TRBJ2-1; 8 bases fit TRBD2. V gave up 0 bases and J gave up 6 bases; unmatched junction bases: 4. In germline, CDR1 is MGHRA, CDR2 YSYEKL. The CDR3 loop spans 15 amino acids.

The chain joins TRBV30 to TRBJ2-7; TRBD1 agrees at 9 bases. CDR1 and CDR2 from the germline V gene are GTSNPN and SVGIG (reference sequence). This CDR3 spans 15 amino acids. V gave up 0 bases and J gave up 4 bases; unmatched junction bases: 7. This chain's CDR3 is CAWSVRDRVAYEQYF. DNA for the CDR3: TGTGCCTGGAGTGTACGGGACAGGGTGGCTTACGAGCAGTACTTC.

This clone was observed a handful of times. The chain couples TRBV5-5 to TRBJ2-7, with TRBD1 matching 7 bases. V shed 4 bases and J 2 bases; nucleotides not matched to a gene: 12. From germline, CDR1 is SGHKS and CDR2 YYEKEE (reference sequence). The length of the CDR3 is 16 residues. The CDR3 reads CASSLHRQGGTYEQYF. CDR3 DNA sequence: TGTGCCAGCAGCCTCCACCGACAGGGTGGAACCTACGAGCAGTACTTC.

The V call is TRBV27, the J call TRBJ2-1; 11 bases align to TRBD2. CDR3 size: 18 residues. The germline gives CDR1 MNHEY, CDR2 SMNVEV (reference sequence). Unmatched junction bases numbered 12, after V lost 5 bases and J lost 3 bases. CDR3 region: CASSRQGRGLAVYNEQFF. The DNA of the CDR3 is TGTGCCAGCAGTCGACAGGGGCGGGGACTAGCGGTCTACAATGAGCAGTTCTTC.

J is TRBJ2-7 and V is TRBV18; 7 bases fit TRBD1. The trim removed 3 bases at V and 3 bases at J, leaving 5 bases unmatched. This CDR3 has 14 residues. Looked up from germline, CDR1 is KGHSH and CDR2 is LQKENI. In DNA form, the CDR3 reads TGTGCCAGCTCACCCTTCCGGGACAGCTACGAGCAGTACTTC. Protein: CASSPFRDSYEQYF.

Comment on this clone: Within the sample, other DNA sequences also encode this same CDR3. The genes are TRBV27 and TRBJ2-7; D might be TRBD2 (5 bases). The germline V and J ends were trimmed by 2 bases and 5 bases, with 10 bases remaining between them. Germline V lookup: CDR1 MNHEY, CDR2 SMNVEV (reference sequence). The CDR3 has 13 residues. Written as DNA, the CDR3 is TGTGCCAGCAGTTTAGATAGAGGGAACGAGCAGTACTTC. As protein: CASSLDRGNEQYF.

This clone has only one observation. CDR3 sequence: CASSPLLGDSLGFGYTF. CDR3 nucleotide sequence: TGTGCCAGCTCACCACTTTTGGGGGACAGTTTGGGGTTTGGCTACACCTTC. The gene calls are TRBV18 and TRBJ1-2, with 7 positions matching TRBD1. Germline-derived CDR1 and CDR2 are KGHSH and LQKENI. The CDR3 is 17 residues long. Germline trimming cut 1 base from V and 7 bases from J; bases unmatched to any gene: 15.

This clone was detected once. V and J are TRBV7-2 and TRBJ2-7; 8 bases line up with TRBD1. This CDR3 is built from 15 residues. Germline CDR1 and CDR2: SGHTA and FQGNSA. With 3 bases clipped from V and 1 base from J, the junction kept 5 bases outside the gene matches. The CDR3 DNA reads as TGTGCCAGCAGCTTTGAGACAGGGGCATCCTACGAGCAGTACTTC. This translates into CASSFETGASYEQYF.

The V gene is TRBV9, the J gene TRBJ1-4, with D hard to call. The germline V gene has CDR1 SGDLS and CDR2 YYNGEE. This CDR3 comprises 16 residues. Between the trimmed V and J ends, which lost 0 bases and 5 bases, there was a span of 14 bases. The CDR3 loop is CASSVGRAAGNEKLFF. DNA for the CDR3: TGTGCCAGCAGCGTAGGGCGGGCGGCGGGCAATGAAAAACTGTTTTTT.

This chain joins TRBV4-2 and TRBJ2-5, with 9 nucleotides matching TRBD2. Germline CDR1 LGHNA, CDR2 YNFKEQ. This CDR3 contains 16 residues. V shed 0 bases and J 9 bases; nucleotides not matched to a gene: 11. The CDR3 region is CASSQEGVAGVSPQYF. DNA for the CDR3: TGTGCCAGCAGCCAAGAAGGGGTAGCGGGAGTCAGCCCCCAGTACTTC.

In DNA, the CDR3 is TGCGCCAGCAGCTTGAGGACTAGCGGGATGATAGCCGGGGAGCTGTTTTTT. It codes for CASSLRTSGMIAGELFF. The V call is TRBV5-1, the J call TRBJ2-2, with 12 positions matching TRBD2. CDR3 length equals 17 residues. V shed 1 base, J shed 6 bases, and the junction held 7 bases outside the gene matches. CDR1 and CDR2 from the germline V gene are SGHRS and YFSETQ.

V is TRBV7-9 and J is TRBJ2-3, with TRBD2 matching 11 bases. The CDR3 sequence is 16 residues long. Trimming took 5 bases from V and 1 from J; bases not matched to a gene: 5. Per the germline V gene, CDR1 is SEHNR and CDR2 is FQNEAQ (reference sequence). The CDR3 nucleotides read TGTGCCAGCAGCCCCTTGGGACTAGCGGGCACAGATACGCAGTATTTT. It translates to CASSPLGLAGTDTQYF.

The CDR3 sequence: CASSERTGSLYEQYF. For the CDR3, the DNA is TGTGCCAGCAGCGAAAGGACAGGGTCCCTCTACGAGCAGTACTTC. The V gene is TRBV6-1, the J gene TRBJ2-7; 8 positions agree with TRBD1. The germline CDR1 and CDR2 sequences are MNHNS and SASEGT. This CDR3 is 15 amino acids long. Germline trimming cut 6 bases from V and 3 bases from J; bases unmatched to any gene: 10.

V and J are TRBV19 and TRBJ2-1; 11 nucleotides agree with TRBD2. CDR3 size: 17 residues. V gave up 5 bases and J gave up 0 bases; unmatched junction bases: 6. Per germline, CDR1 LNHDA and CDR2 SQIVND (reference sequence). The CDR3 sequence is CASSGTSGRNSYNEQFF. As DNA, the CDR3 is TGTGCCAGTAGTGGGACTAGCGGTAGAAACTCCTACAATGAGCAGTTCTTC.

The CDR3 region has the DNA TGTGCCAGCAGCCAGGGGGGTAGCTCTGGAAACACCATATATTTT. This gives the protein CASSQGGSSGNTIYF. The rearrangement uses TRBV7-8 and TRBJ1-3; 7 bases fit TRBD1. Germline-derived CDR1 and CDR2 are SGHVS and FQNEAQ. The CDR3 has 15 amino acids. Losses at the gene ends were 5 bases for V and 0 bases for J; bases not matched to a gene: 4.

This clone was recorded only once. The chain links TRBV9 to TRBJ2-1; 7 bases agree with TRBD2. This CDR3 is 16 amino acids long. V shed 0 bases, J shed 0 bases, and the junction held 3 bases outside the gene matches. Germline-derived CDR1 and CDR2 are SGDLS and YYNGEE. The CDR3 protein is CASSVVGLDSYNEQFF. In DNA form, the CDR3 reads TGTGCCAGCAGCGTAGTAGGACTAGACTCCTACAATGAGCAGTTCTTC.

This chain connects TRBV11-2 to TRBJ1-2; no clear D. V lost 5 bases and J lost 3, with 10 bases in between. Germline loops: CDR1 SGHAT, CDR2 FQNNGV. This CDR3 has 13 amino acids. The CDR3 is CASSPKGDYGYTF. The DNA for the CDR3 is TGTGCCAGCAGCCCCAAAGGAGACTATGGCTACACCTTC.